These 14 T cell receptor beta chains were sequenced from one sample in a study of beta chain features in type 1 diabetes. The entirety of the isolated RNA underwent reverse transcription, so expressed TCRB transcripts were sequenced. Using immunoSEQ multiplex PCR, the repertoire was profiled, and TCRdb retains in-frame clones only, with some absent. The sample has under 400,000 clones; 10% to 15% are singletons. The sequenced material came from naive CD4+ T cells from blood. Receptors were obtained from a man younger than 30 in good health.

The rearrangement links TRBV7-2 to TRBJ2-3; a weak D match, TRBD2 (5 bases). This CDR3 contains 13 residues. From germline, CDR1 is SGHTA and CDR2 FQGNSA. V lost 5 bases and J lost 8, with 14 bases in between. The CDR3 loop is CASSTRTTGTQYF. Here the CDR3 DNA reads TGTGCCAGCAGCACTAGAACCACCGGTACGCAGTATTTT.

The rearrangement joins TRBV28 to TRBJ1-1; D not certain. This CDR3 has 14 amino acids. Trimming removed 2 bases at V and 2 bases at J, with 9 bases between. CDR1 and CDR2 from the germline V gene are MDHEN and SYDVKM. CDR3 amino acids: CASSLLQINTEAFF. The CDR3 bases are TGTGCCAGCAGTTTACTTCAGATAAACACTGAAGCTTTCTTT.

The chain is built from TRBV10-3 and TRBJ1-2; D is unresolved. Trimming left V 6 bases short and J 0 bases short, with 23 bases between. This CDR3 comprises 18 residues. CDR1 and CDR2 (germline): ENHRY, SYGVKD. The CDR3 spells CAIRIPRTGSATNYGYTF. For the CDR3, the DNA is TGTGCCATCAGGATACCCCGTACCGGGAGTGCCACTAACTATGGCTACACCTTC.

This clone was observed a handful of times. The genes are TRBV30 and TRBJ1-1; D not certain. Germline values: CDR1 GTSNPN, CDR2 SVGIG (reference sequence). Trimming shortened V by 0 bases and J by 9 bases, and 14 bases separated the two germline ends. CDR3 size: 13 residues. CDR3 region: CAWSVMGPGKAFF. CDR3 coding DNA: TGTGCCTGGAGTGTGATGGGTCCGGGAAAAGCTTTCTTT.

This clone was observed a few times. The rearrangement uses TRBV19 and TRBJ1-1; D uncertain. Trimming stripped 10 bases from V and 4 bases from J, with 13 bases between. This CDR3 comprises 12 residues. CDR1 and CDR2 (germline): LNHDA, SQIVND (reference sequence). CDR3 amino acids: CATYSRGTEAFF. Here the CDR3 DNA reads TGTGCCACATACTCCCGGGGCACTGAAGCTTTCTTT.

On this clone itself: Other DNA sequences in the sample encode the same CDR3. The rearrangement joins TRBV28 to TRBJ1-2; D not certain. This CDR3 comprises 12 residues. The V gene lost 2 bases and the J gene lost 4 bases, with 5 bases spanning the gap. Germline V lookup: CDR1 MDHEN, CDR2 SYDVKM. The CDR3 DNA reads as TGTGCCAGCAGTTTAGGCAGCTATGGCTACACCTTC. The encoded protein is CASSLGSYGYTF.

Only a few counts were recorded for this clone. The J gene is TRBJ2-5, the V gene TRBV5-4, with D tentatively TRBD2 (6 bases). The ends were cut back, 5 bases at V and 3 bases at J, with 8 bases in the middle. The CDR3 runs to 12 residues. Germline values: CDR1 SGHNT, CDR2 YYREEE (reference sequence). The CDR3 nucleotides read TGTGCCAGCAGGGACTATAAAGAGACCCAGTACTTC. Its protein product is CASRDYKETQYF.

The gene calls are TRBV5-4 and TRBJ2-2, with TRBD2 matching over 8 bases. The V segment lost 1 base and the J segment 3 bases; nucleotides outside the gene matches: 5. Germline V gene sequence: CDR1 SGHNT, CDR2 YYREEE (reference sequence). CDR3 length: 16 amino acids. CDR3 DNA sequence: TGTGCCAGCAGCTTGTCGAGGACTAGCTACACCGGGGAGCTGTTTTTT. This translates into CASSLSRTSYTGELFF.

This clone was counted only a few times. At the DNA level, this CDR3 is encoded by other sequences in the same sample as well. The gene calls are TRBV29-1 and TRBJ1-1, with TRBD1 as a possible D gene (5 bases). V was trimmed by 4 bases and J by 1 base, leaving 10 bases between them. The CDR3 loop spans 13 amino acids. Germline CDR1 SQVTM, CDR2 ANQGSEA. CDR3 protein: CSVGTGGNTEAFF. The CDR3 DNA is TGCAGCGTTGGAACGGGGGGGAACACTGAAGCTTTCTTT.

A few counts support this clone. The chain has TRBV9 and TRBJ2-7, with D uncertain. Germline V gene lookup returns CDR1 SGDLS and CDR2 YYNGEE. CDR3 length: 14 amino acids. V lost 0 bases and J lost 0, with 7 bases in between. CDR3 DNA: TGTGCCAGCAGCGTAGGCGATCACTCCTACGAGCAGTACTTC. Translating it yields CASSVGDHSYEQYF. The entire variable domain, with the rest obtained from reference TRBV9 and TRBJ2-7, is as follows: DSGVTQTPKHLITATGQRVTLRCSPRSGDLSVYWYQQSLDQGLQFLIQYYNGEERAKGNILERFSAQQFPDLHSELNLSSLELGDSALYFCASSVGDHSYEQYFGPGTRLTVT.

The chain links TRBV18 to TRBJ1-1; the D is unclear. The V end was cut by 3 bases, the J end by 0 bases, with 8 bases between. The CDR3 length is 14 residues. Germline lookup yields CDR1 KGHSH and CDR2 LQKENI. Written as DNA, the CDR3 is TGTGCCAGCTCACCTCAGGATATGAACACTGAAGCTTTCTTT. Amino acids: CASSPQDMNTEAFF.

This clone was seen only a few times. In DNA, the CDR3 is TGTGCCAGCTCCAGTACGAACACCGGGGAGCTGTTTTTT. It specifies CASSSTNTGELFF. The J gene is TRBJ2-2, the V gene TRBV5-5; D is unclear. The CDR3 totals 13 residues. Germline V gene sequence: CDR1 SGHKS, CDR2 YYEKEE (reference sequence). V was clipped by 7 bases and J by 0 bases, with 7 bases between them.

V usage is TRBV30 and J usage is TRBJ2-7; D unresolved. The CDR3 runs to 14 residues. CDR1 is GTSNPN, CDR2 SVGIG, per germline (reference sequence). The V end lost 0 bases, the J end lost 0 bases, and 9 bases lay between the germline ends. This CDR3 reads CAWSVRTGSYEQYF. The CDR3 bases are TGTGCCTGGAGTGTACGAACCGGCTCCTACGAGCAGTACTTC.

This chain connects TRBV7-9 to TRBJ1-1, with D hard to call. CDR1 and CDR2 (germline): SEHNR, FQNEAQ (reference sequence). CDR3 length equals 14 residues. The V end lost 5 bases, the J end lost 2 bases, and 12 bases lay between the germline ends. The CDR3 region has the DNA TGTGCCAGCAGCGGCCTGGGCAGTAACACTGAAGCTTTCTTT. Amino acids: CASSGLGSNTEAFF.